A single sample gave rise to the 24 T cell receptor beta chains below, sequenced in a study of blood T cell repertoires in COVID-19. The protocol was immunoSEQ multiplex PCR, while the TCRdb copy is restricted to in-frame clones and leaves out a portion. The sample has 150,000 to 200,000 clones, 87% seen once. The sample was peripheral blood. These receptors originate from a man aged 35 to 55 with active or convalescent COVID-19.

The chain joins TRBV30 to TRBJ1-1, with D possibly TRBD1 on 6 matching bases. The V and J ends lost 2 bases and 6 bases respectively, with 13 bases between them. The CDR3 has 13 amino acids. Germline V gene sequence: CDR1 GTSNPN, CDR2 SVGIG (reference sequence). CDR3 in DNA: TGTGCCTGGAGTAAACAGGGAGTAGCTGAAGCTTTCTTT. As protein: CAWSKQGVAEAFF.

The table lists this clone with a count of one. J is TRBJ2-2 and V is TRBV10-3, with D possibly being TRBD2 (6 bases). With 4 bases removed from V and 4 bases from J, the gap between germline ends came to 13 bases. There are 15 residues in the CDR3. The germline V gene encodes CDR1 ENHRY and CDR2 SYGVKD. This CDR3 reads CAISATGLPTGELFF. CDR3 DNA: TGTGCCATCAGTGCGACTGGACTACCCACCGGGGAGCTGTTTTTT.

CDR3 bases: TGTGCCAGCAGCGAGGATCCCAATGAGCAGTTCTTC. It encodes CASSEDPNEQFF. This sequence joins TRBV2 and TRBJ2-1, with unresolved D. The V gene lost 6 bases and the J gene lost 6 bases, with 9 bases spanning the gap. Germline loops: CDR1 SNHLY, CDR2 FYNNEI. The CDR3 has 12 residues.

This clone was picked up a small number of times. The V call is TRBV18, the J call TRBJ1-2, with D possibly being TRBD1 (6 bases). With 5 bases removed from V and 6 bases from J, the gap between germline ends came to 16 bases. In germline, CDR1 is KGHSH, CDR2 LQKENI. CDR3 length: 14 residues. The CDR3 spells CASSLQGTADGYTF. CDR3 sequence (DNA): TGTGCCAGCTCATTACAGGGAACAGCAGATGGCTACACCTTC. Together with reference TRBV18 and TRBJ1-2, the CDR3 gives the full variable domain: NAGVMQNPRHLVRRRGQEARLRCSPMKGHSHVYWYRQLPEEGLKFMVYLQKENIIDESGMPKERFSAEFPKEGPSILRIQQVVRGDSAAYFCASSLQGTADGYTFGSGTRLTVV.

V is TRBV5-4 and J is TRBJ2-2, with D tentatively TRBD2 (5 bases). Trimming took 0 bases from V and 6 from J, leaving 12 bases between them. From germline, CDR1 is SGHNT and CDR2 YYREEE (reference sequence). The CDR3 has 15 residues. The CDR3: CASSLVVGSAGELFF. For the CDR3, the DNA is TGTGCCAGCAGCTTGGTAGTAGGGAGCGCCGGGGAGCTGTTTTTT. The whole variable domain, remainder taken from reference TRBV5-4 and TRBJ2-2, is ETGVTQSPTHLIKTRGQQVTLRCSSQSGHNTVSWYQQALGQGPQFIFQYYREEENGRGNFPPRFSGLQFPNYSSELNVNALELDDSALYLCASSLVVGSAGELFFGEGSRLTVL.

V gene TRBV4-1 combines with J gene TRBJ2-3; 12 nucleotides match TRBD2. CDR3 length: 19 residues. Per germline, CDR1 MGHRA and CDR2 YSYEKL. Germline trimming cut 2 bases from V and 2 bases from J; bases unmatched to any gene: 11. CDR3 loop: CASSQSLTSGGRLTDTQYF. CDR3 sequence (DNA): TGCGCCAGCAGCCAAAGTCTGACTAGCGGGGGCCGCCTCACAGATACGCAGTATTTT.

This sequence joins TRBV5-1 and TRBJ1-6; 10 nucleotides match TRBD1. This CDR3 spans 15 amino acids. The ends lost 6 bases at V and 7 bases at J; junction bases unmatched: 7. Germline lookup yields CDR1 SGHRS and CDR2 YFSETQ. The CDR3 nucleotides are TGCGCCAGCACCCGGGACAGGGGTCTAAATTCACCCCTCCACTTT. This encodes CASTRDRGLNSPLHF. Full variable domain (outside the CDR3, taken from reference TRBV5-1 and TRBJ1-6): KAGVTQTPRYLIKTRGQQVTLSCSPISGHRSVSWYQQTPGQGLQFLFEYFSETQRNKGNFPGRFSGRQFSNSRSEMNVSTLELGDSALYLCASTRDRGLNSPLHFGNGTRLTVT.

This chain connects TRBV2 to TRBJ1-5, with 8 bases aligning to TRBD1. The CDR3 totals 14 residues. Trimming removed 8 bases from V and 2 bases from J; junction bases left unmatched: 5. Per the germline V gene, CDR1 is SNHLY and CDR2 is FYNNEI. CDR3 in DNA: TGTGCCAGCCAGGCGGACAGGGGCAATCAGCCCCAGCATTTT. Amino acid sequence: CASQADRGNQPQHF.

This chain joins TRBV30 and TRBJ1-2; D gene uncertain. The V and J ends lost 0 bases and 4 bases respectively, with 15 bases between them. CDR1 GTSNPN and CDR2 SVGIG come from the germline V gene (reference sequence). The CDR3 extends over 15 amino acids. The CDR3 region has the DNA TGTGCCTGGAGTGTACGGTCGGAGGCCCCCTATGGCTACACCTTC. Protein: CAWSVRSEAPYGYTF.

The chain joins TRBV7-9 to TRBJ2-2; a weak D match, TRBD2 (5 bases). V was trimmed by 11 bases and J by 7 bases, leaving 23 bases between them. CDR3 length equals 15 residues. Germline CDR1 SEHNR, CDR2 FQNEAQ (reference sequence). CDR3 sequence (DNA): TGTGCCTGCCCCCAGGACGGGAAGGCCGGCGGGGAGCTGTTTTTT. Residues: CACPQDGKAGGELFF.

V and J are TRBV2 and TRBJ1-1; D ambiguous. The germline gives CDR1 SNHLY, CDR2 FYNNEI. V was clipped by 0 bases and J by 4 bases, with 12 bases between them. This CDR3 spans 15 amino acids. The CDR3 sequence is CASSEAVEGLTEAFF. The CDR3 DNA follows: TGTGCCAGCAGTGAAGCGGTAGAGGGTCTCACTGAAGCTTTCTTT.

The V call is TRBV11-2, the J call TRBJ1-3; possibly TRBD1 for D (6 bases). The CDR3 is 14 residues long. V was trimmed by 5 bases and J by 7 bases, leaving 15 bases between them. CDR1 SGHAT and CDR2 FQNNGV come from the germline V gene. CDR3 residues: CASSASGTRNTIYF. The CDR3 coding sequence is TGTGCCAGCAGCGCATCCGGGACAAGGAACACCATATATTTT.

The rearrangement links TRBV6-5 to TRBJ1-2; possible D gene TRBD1, 6 bases. The CDR3 is 15 amino acids. Germline V gene lookup returns CDR1 MNHEY and CDR2 SVGAGI. V was cut by 6 bases and J by 4 bases, with 18 bases left in between. The CDR3 loop reads CASRAGGGLFYGYTF. For the CDR3, the DNA is TGTGCCAGCAGGGCGGGAGGGGGGCTCTTCTATGGCTACACCTTC.

The rearrangement joins TRBV5-6 to TRBJ2-2; D may be TRBD2 (5 bases). V was trimmed by 4 bases and J by 0 bases, leaving 13 bases between them. The V gene's germline CDR1 is SGHDT and CDR2 YYEEEE. CDR3 length equals 16 residues. The DNA for the CDR3 is TGTGCCAGCAGCCCCGAGGAGCGGCCGAACACCGGGGAGCTGTTTTTT. Translation gives CASSPEERPNTGELFF. Supplemented by reference TRBV5-6 and TRBJ2-2, the full variable domain reads DAGVTQSPTHLIKTRGQQVTLRCSPKSGHDTVSWYQQALGQGPQFIFQYYEEEERQRGNFPDRFSGHQFPNYSSELNVNALLLGDSALYLCASSPEERPNTGELFFGEGSRLTVL.

The chain has TRBV9 and TRBJ2-7, with 9 nucleotides matching TRBD1. After removal of 3 bases from V and 6 bases from J, the junction contained 13 bases not matched to a gene. In germline, CDR1 is SGDLS, CDR2 YYNGEE. The CDR3 runs 16 residues. CDR3 DNA: TGTGCCAGCAGCGCGTACCCGGGACAGGGTTATGGCGAGCAGTACTTC. Protein sequence: CASSAYPGQGYGEQYF.

This chain joins TRBV2 and TRBJ1-4, with TRBD1 matching 7 bases. Trimming at V came to 9 bases and at J to 7 bases, leaving 11 bases not matched to a gene. This CDR3 spans 14 amino acids. The germline V gene encodes CDR1 SNHLY and CDR2 FYNNEI. The CDR3 loop reads CASKEGALGEKLFF. CDR3 in DNA: TGTGCCAGTAAGGAGGGGGCGCTTGGTGAAAAACTGTTTTTT.

The chain recombines TRBV5-1 with TRBJ2-5, with D possibly being TRBD2 (5 bases). The CDR3 sequence is 15 residues long. From germline, CDR1 is SGHRS and CDR2 YFSETQ. Deletions cut 6 bases from V and 2 bases from J, with 17 bases between. The CDR3, as DNA: TGCGCCAGCATCGGTAATCCCCGGACTCAAGAGACCCAGTACTTC. Translation: CASIGNPRTQETQYF.

The rearrangement uses TRBV3-1 (or the pseudogene TRBV3-2) and TRBJ2-7, with unresolved D. Deletions cut 4 bases from V and 1 base from J, with 5 bases between. Germline CDR1 reads LGHDT; CDR2 reads YNNKEL (reference sequence). The CDR3 contains 12 residues. The CDR3 DNA sequence: TGTGCCAGCAGCCGCACTTCCTACGAGCAGTACTTC. It codes for CASSRTSYEQYF.

This clone has a single count. This chain joins TRBV6-2 or TRBV6-3 and TRBJ1-4; a weak D match, TRBD1 (5 bases). CDR1 and CDR2 from the germline V gene are MNHEY and SVGEGT. V was trimmed by 2 bases and J by 0 bases, leaving 10 bases between them. CDR3 length: 16 residues. In DNA form, the CDR3 reads TGTGCCAGCAGTTACGCCAGACAGACAACTAATGAAAAACTGTTTTTT. This translates into CASSYARQTTNEKLFF.

The rearrangement uses TRBV4-3 and TRBJ2-7; D is ambiguous. V was clipped by 0 bases and J by 3 bases, with 6 bases between them. The germline V gene has CDR1 LGHNA and CDR2 YSLEER. The CDR3 spans 13 residues. In DNA, the CDR3 is TGCGCCAGCAGCCAAGACAGGATCTACGAGCAGTACTTC. Translation gives CASSQDRIYEQYF.

V usage is TRBV7-2 and J usage is TRBJ2-1; 16 bases map to TRBD2. Unmatched junction bases numbered 5, after V lost 4 bases and J lost 2 bases. Germline V gene sequence: CDR1 SGHTA, CDR2 FQGNSA. The CDR3 spans 18 residues. CDR3 coding DNA: TGTGCCAGCAGCTCCCTAGGGACTAGCGGGGGGGCCTACAATGAGCAGTTCTTC. Protein product: CASSSLGTSGGAYNEQFF.

The chain employs TRBV6-5 and TRBJ2-7; possibly TRBD1 for D (6 bases). Germline V gene lookup returns CDR1 MNHEY and CDR2 SVGAGI. Trimming took off 5 bases at V and 1 base at J, with 15 bases between the two ends. This CDR3 spans 15 amino acids. The CDR3 spells CASSSTGRYSYEQYF. The CDR3 DNA follows: TGTGCCAGCAGTAGTACAGGGAGATATTCCTACGAGCAGTACTTC.

This rearrangement joins TRBV30 to TRBJ1-2; no definite D call. Per the germline V gene, CDR1 is GTSNPN and CDR2 is SVGIG (reference sequence). V was pared by 4 bases and J by 7 bases, with 22 bases between. The CDR3 contains 15 residues. The CDR3 reads CAWTKREDGPIGYTF. The CDR3 DNA reads as TGTGCCTGGACCAAAAGGGAGGACGGCCCTATTGGCTACACCTTC.

The CDR3 protein is CASSPWSGTGPYGYTF. CDR3 sequence (DNA): TGTGCCAGCAGCCCGTGGTCCGGGACAGGTCCCTATGGCTACACCTTC. The chain couples TRBV14 to TRBJ1-2; 8 bases align to TRBD1. The germline gives CDR1 SGHDN, CDR2 FVKESK. CDR3 length: 16 residues. The V gene end was trimmed by 4 bases and the J gene end by 4 bases; junction bases not matched to a gene: 11. Full variable domain (outside the CDR3, taken from reference TRBV14 and TRBJ1-2): EAGVTQFPSHSVIEKGQTVTLRCDPISGHDNLYWYRRVMGKEIKFLLHFVKESKQDESGMPNNRFLAERTGGTYSTLKVQPAELEDSGVYFCASSPWSGTGPYGYTFGSGTRLTVV.